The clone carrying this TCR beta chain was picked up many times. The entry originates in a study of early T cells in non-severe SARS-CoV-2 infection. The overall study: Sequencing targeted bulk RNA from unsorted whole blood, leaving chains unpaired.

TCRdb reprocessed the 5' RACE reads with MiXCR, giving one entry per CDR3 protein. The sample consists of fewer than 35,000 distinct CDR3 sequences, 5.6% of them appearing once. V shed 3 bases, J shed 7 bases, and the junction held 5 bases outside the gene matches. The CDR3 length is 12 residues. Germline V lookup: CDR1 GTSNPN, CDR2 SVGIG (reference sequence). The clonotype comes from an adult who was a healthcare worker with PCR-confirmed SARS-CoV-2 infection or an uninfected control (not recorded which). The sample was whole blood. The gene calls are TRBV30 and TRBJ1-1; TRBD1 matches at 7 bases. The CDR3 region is CAWSEGQREAFF. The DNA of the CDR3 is TGTGCCTGGAGCGAGGGACAGCGTGAAGCTTTCTTT.